The source of this T cell receptor beta chain is a study of blood T cell repertoires in COVID-19. At the level of the study: Acute and convalescent COVID-19 samples came from the United States, Italy and Spain.

TCRdb keeps only in-frame clones here, not all; method: immunoSEQ multiplex PCR. The data hold some 260,000 clones, with around 84% observed a single time. Cohorts were based on clinical histories the participants reported. The sample consisted of PBMCs or T cells enriched from blood (not recorded which). This TCR was recovered from a man aged 25-45 years with acute COVID-19.

In DNA form, the CDR3 reads TGTGCCAGCAGCTTAGCGGAGGGACAGGGGCAGTTCTTC. Translation gives CASSLAEGQGQFF. V usage is TRBV7-2 and J usage is TRBJ2-1, with 9 bases lining up with TRBD1. J gave up 12 bases and V 0 bases, and 3 bases lay outside the gene matches. This CDR3 is built from 13 residues. The germline V gene encodes CDR1 SGHTA and CDR2 FQGNSA. The variable domain in full, with the rest retrieved from reference TRBV7-2 and TRBJ2-1, is GAGVSQSPSNKVTEKGKDVELRCDPISGHTALYWYRQSLGQGLEFLIYFQGNSAPDKSGLPSDRFSAERTGGSVSTLTIQRTQQEDSAVYLCASSLAEGQGQFFGPGTRLTVL.